Here is one T cell receptor beta chain with its context. Only one count was recorded for this clone. Its antigen is unknown. There are no base qualities to consult, and no much larger clone falls within one base. At one collaborating source in Seattle, patients were enrolled during active infection and were followed longitudinally through the course of disease. Each collaborating institution followed its own protocols to collect whole blood in K2EDTA tubes. For TCRbeta analysis, collaborator samples were shipped as frozen whole blood, as isolated PBMCs, or as DNA extracted from either sample type. This sample is drawn from a study of blood T cell repertoires in COVID-19 (dated by TCRdb to the early 2020s). Background on the whole study: Collaborator samples came from the United States, Italy and Spain and covered acute and convalescent phases of COVID-19. The material from the prospective study consisted of cDNA or gDNA derived from T cells, B-cell-depleted T cells, or PBMCs. The dataset comprised deeply sampled blood TCRbeta repertoires from subjects exposed to, actively infected with, or recovered from COVID-19. The repertoires were made available in a free public database intended to serve as a resource for research on the immune response to SARS-CoV-2. The samples were drawn from two sources: the first 160 participants of the ongoing ImmuneRACE study, and 1,254 subjects contributed by 6 global collaborators. Sample metadata almost always included a de-identified subject ID, COVID-19 status, age in years and sex. Where available, HLA class I and class II types were obtained from metadata supplied by the sample provider rather than from assay-based typing.

Beyond this particular receptor, the publication reports: Clinical and demographic metadata were provided uncurated, with the amount varying by source and participant.

The CDR3 numbers 15 residues from cysteine through phenylalanine. Of all the DNA, just the CDR3 is kept, 45 bases in frame from base 1. TCRbeta CDR3 regions were amplified from genomic DNA by means of the immunoSEQ Assay, a bias-controlled multiplex PCR. For the original study's pipeline: Nucleated cell counts per sample were estimated from amplification of reference gene primers within the assay. Sequence reads were collapsed and filtered to measure the absolute abundance of every unique TCRbeta CDR3 rearrangement. For each sample, productive Simpson clonality was calculated as the square root of Simpson's diversity index across productive rearrangements. As stored in TCRdb, this immuneACCESS dataset retains in-frame rearrangements with V and J assigned. A fraction of the clones does not appear; measured against another copy, unresolved V genes explain less than half of the discrepancy, and the remainder lacks a known reason. V, J and clone size are those of that table, while D and trimming were read from the DNA. Recorded for this sample are fewer than 85,000 clones; roughly three quarters of them occurred a single time. Under 2.5% of the sample rests with the top ten.

The receptor's source is a man aged 65-85 years with COVID-19, enrolled during active disease. Sequenced sample: peripheral blood. The chain joins TRBV21-1 to TRBJ2-1; the table gives TRBD2 as D, unverified against the DNA. TRBV21-1 is recorded as a pseudogene. The CDR3 region: CASRTSGSSYNEQFF. The nucleotide sequence reads TGTGCCAGCAGAACTAGCGGGAGCTCCTACAATGAGCAGTTCTTC.